Below, 12 T cell receptor beta chains from the same sample are listed, as sequenced in a study of OX40 agonist ivuxolimab in advanced cancers. Sequencing was performed with immunoSEQ multiplex PCR; in TCRdb, only in-frame clones are kept and a portion is missing. The repertoire consists of about 20,000 clones, with around 86% occurring once and the leading ten covering more than 10%. Sequences were derived from CD4+ or CD8+ T cells sorted from blood, sampled in a trial of the OX40 agonist ivuxolimab. The receptors were gathered from an adult with an advanced solid tumor such as melanoma, head and neck, liver or kidney cancer.

The gene calls are TRBV4-1 and TRBJ1-5; D may be TRBD1 (5 bases). V was shortened by 6 bases and J by 5 bases, with 11 bases between the two germline ends. CDR3 length: 13 residues. The germline V gene has CDR1 MGHRA and CDR2 YSYEKL. The CDR3 reads CASSPRVDQPQHF. CDR3 coding DNA: TGCGCCAGCAGTCCCAGGGTTGATCAGCCCCAGCATTTT.

This clone has a handful of counts. The chain has TRBV7-9 and TRBJ1-1, with a tentative D call TRBD1 (5 bases). This CDR3 is 15 amino acids long. The germline gives CDR1 SEHNR, CDR2 FQNEAQ (reference sequence). Trimming pared 3 bases from V and 4 bases from J, leaving 15 bases between. The CDR3 region has the DNA TGTGCCAGCAGCTTGGGACCGTCCTTGGCCACTGAAGCTTTCTTT. Residues: CASSLGPSLATEAFF.

The J gene is TRBJ1-4, the V gene TRBV5-3; no clear D. TRBV5-3 carries the ORF label, with uncertain function. This CDR3 comprises 13 residues. V was trimmed by 8 bases and J by 4 bases, leaving 12 bases between them. The CDR3 reads CASSGVLNEKLFF. CDR3 nucleotide sequence: TGTGCCAGCAGCGGCGTTCTTAATGAAAAACTGTTTTTT.

The V call is TRBV7-2, the J call TRBJ1-1, with a possible D match to TRBD1 (6 bases). This CDR3 region has 15 residues. V lost 7 bases to trimming and J lost 6 bases, with 21 bases between them. From germline, CDR1 is SGHTA and CDR2 FQGNSA. CDR3: CASTSLGGAGAEAFF. CDR3 coding DNA: TGTGCCAGCACCTCGTTGGGGGGGGCAGGGGCTGAAGCTTTCTTT.

The chain recombines TRBV5-5 with TRBJ1-1; 12 bases fit TRBD1. This CDR3 spans 15 amino acids. V was clipped by 2 bases and J by 4 bases; unmatched bases: 3. Germline V CDR1 and CDR2: SGHKS, YYEKEE (reference sequence). The CDR3 region is CASSFKGQGATEAFF. CDR3 nucleotides: TGTGCCAGCAGCTTTAAGGGACAGGGGGCCACTGAAGCTTTCTTT.

The count of this clone is one. This chain joins TRBV5-6 and TRBJ2-5; either TRBD1 or TRBD2 may fit D (5 bases each). The CDR3 covers 14 residues. Trimming pared 5 bases from V and 6 bases from J, leaving 17 bases between. Germline assignment: CDR1 SGHDT and CDR2 YYEEEE. CDR3 sequence: CASSFGTRDQTQYF. The CDR3 DNA reads TGTGCCAGCAGTTTTGGGACCCGCGATCAGACCCAGTACTTC. The full variable domain, rest sourced from reference TRBV5-6 and TRBJ2-5, is DAGVTQSPTHLIKTRGQQVTLRCSPKSGHDTVSWYQQALGQGPQFIFQYYEEEERQRGNFPDRFSGHQFPNYSSELNVNALLLGDSALYLCASSFGTRDQTQYFGPGTRLLVL.

The chain joins TRBV7-6 to TRBJ2-3; 8 bases map to TRBD1. The V gene end was trimmed by 1 base and the J gene end by 3 bases; junction bases not matched to a gene: 6. Per the germline V gene, CDR1 is SGHVS and CDR2 is FNYEAQ. The CDR3 loop spans 16 amino acids. In DNA, the CDR3 is TGTGCCAGCAGCTTAGGGCCAGGGGGCCTGACAGATACGCAGTATTTT. This sequence encodes CASSLGPGGLTDTQYF. Combining the CDR3 with reference TRBV7-6 and TRBJ2-3 gives the whole variable domain GAGVSQSPRYKVTKRGQDVALRCDPISGHVSLYWYRQALGQGPEFLTYFNYEAQQDKSGLPNDRFSAERPEGSISTLTIQRTEQRDSAMYRCASSLGPGGLTDTQYFGPGTRLTVL.

The rearrangement links TRBV6-1 to TRBJ2-6; no reliable D call. The CDR3 length is 16 residues. V lost 4 bases, J lost 4 bases, and 14 bases lay in between. CDR1 is MNHNS, CDR2 SASEGT, per germline. CDR3 sequence reads: CASSGGSWSGANVLTF. The CDR3 nucleotides read TGTGCCAGCAGTGGTGGCAGCTGGTCCGGGGCCAACGTCCTGACTTTC.

The chain links TRBV29-1 to TRBJ1-2; 7 bases fit TRBD1. The CDR3 loop spans 12 amino acids. J gave up 7 bases and V 2 bases, and 4 bases lay outside the gene matches. Germline V gene sequence: CDR1 SQVTM, CDR2 ANQGSEA. The CDR3 reads CSVERQGLGYTF. The CDR3 DNA follows: TGCAGCGTTGAAAGACAGGGACTTGGCTACACCTTC. The variable domain in full, with the rest retrieved from reference TRBV29-1 and TRBJ1-2, is SAVISQKPSRDICQRGTSLTIQCQVDSQVTMMFWYRQQPGQSLTLIATANQGSEATYESGFVIDKFPISRPNLTFSTLTVSNMSPEDSSIYLCSVERQGLGYTFGSGTRLTVV.

This chain uses TRBV5-1 with TRBJ1-1; TRBD1 is a possible D gene (5 bases). Germline CDR1 and CDR2: SGHRS and YFSETQ. The CDR3 spans 13 residues. Trimming removed 5 bases at V and 1 base at J, with 9 bases between. This CDR3 is CASRLTENTEAFF. In nucleotides, the CDR3 is TGCGCCAGCAGACTGACAGAGAACACTGAAGCTTTCTTT.

V is TRBV27 and J is TRBJ2-7, with TRBD1 matching 11 bases. The CDR3 totals 13 residues. CDR1 is MNHEY and CDR2 is SMNVEV in the germline V gene (reference sequence). Unmatched junction bases numbered 3, after V lost 5 bases and J lost 6 bases. CDR3 protein: CASSHGTGGEQYF. Written as DNA, the CDR3 is TGTGCCAGCAGTCACGGGACAGGGGGCGAGCAGTACTTC.

The genes are TRBV28 and TRBJ2-6; no clear D. Germline V CDR1 and CDR2: MDHEN, SYDVKM. V was shortened by 2 bases and J by 0 bases, with 5 bases between the two germline ends. This CDR3 has 15 residues. CDR3 DNA sequence: TGTGCCAGCAGTTTACACAGCTCTGGGGCCAACGTCCTGACTTTC. Its translation: CASSLHSSGANVLTF.